This passage covers 10 T cell receptor beta chains from one sample sequenced in a study of cytomegalovirus exposure and HLA in healthy donors. PCR employed 60 Vbeta and 13 Jbeta primers. Some clones are missing from TCRdb's copy, which holds only in-frame ones; the method was immunoSEQ multiplex PCR. There are about 150,000 clones in the sample; roughly 70% occur only once, and 4% to 5.5% lies in the top ten. Sequenced material: PBMCs. The receptors were sampled from a man in his 60s in good health and CMV-seronegative.

This chain's CDR3 is CASNEARVADTQYF. CDR3 DNA: TGTGCCAGCAACGAAGCGAGAGTCGCAGATACGCAGTATTTT. The chain couples TRBV25-1 to TRBJ2-3, with D uncertain. Germline loops: CDR1 MGHDK, CDR2 SYGVNS. Trimming took 7 bases from V and 4 from J, leaving 15 bases between them. The CDR3 contains 14 residues.

The CDR3 region is CASSPPMRELEQFF. CDR3 DNA: TGTGCCAGCTCACCTCCTATGAGGGAGCTTGAGCAGTTCTTC. The chain is built from TRBV18 and TRBJ2-1; D is perhaps TRBD2 (5 bases). With 3 bases removed from V and 9 bases from J, the gap between germline ends came to 15 bases. Germline V CDR1 and CDR2: KGHSH, LQKENI. The CDR3 is 14 amino acids.

This chain links TRBV19 with TRBJ1-2; TRBD1 agrees at 9 bases. Per germline, CDR1 LNHDA and CDR2 SQIVND (reference sequence). V lost 5 bases, J lost 6 bases, and 7 bases stayed unmatched. The CDR3 has 14 residues. CDR3 coding DNA: TGTGCCAGTAGTGCCCGGGACAGGGATAATGGCTACACCTTC. Protein: CASSARDRDNGYTF.

This chain links TRBV9 with TRBJ2-5, with D unclear. The length of the CDR3 is 14 residues. Germline V gene sequence: CDR1 SGDLS, CDR2 YYNGEE. The germline V and J ends were trimmed by 2 bases and 2 bases, with 10 bases remaining between them. The CDR3 reads CASSVFSFQETQYF. The CDR3 region has the DNA TGTGCCAGCAGCGTGTTCAGTTTTCAAGAGACCCAGTACTTC.

This clone was seen a handful of times. The gene calls are TRBV19 and TRBJ1-1; the match to TRBD1 covers 8 bases. The CDR3 consists of 16 residues. V was pared by 3 bases and J by 4 bases, with 10 bases of the junction left unmatched. The germline V gene has CDR1 LNHDA and CDR2 SQIVND (reference sequence). The DNA of the CDR3 is TGTGCCAGTAGTATCTTGTCCGGACAGGGTTTCACTGAAGCTTTCTTT. As protein: CASSILSGQGFTEAFF.

A note on this clone: The same CDR3 also results from other DNA sequences found in this sample. V gene TRBV5-1 combines with J gene TRBJ2-7, with 8 bases lining up with TRBD1. Germline V lookup: CDR1 SGHRS, CDR2 YFSETQ. This CDR3 has 15 residues. With 0 bases clipped from V and 0 bases from J, the junction kept 2 bases outside the gene matches. DNA of the CDR3: TGCGCCAGCAGCTTGGGACAGGGGAGCTCCTACGAGCAGTACTTC. Translated, it gives CASSLGQGSSYEQYF.

This chain connects TRBV27 to TRBJ1-6; D possibly corresponds to TRBD1 (5 bases). Trimming left V 0 bases short and J 7 bases short, with 10 bases between. Germline loops: CDR1 MNHEY, CDR2 SMNVEV (reference sequence). The CDR3 loop spans 15 amino acids. CDR3 sequence (DNA): TGTGCCAGCAGTTTATCCTTGAAGGGGAATTCACCCCTCCACTTT. Protein sequence: CASSLSLKGNSPLHF.

This clone turned up a few times. The chain links TRBV4-3 to TRBJ2-3; 7 bases agree with TRBD2. V dropped 4 bases and J dropped 5; count of bases not matched to a gene: 9. The CDR3 is 15 amino acids. Germline V gene lookup returns CDR1 LGHNA and CDR2 YSLEER. The CDR3 here is CASSRAHLAGDTQYF. The DNA of the CDR3 is TGCGCCAGCAGCCGAGCCCATTTAGCGGGAGATACGCAGTATTTT.

V gene TRBV10-3 combines with J gene TRBJ2-3; TRBD2 is a possible D gene (6 bases). Germline CDR1 reads ENHRY; CDR2 reads SYGVKD. The CDR3 contains 14 residues. V gave up 8 bases and J gave up 5 bases, with 17 bases separating them. CDR3 nucleotides: TGTGCCATCGGGAGCGGGCCGACGGGAGATACGCAGTATTTT. Amino acid sequence: CAIGSGPTGDTQYF.

This clone was detected a few times. This chain links TRBV2 with TRBJ1-1; perhaps TRBD1 as D (5 bases). The CDR3 consists of 14 residues. V was cut by 4 bases and J by 4 bases, with 13 bases left in between. Per germline, CDR1 SNHLY and CDR2 FYNNEI. The DNA for the CDR3 is TGTGCCAGCAGTGTGGGGGGGACGAGCACTGAAGCTTTCTTT. This translates into CASSVGGTSTEAFF.